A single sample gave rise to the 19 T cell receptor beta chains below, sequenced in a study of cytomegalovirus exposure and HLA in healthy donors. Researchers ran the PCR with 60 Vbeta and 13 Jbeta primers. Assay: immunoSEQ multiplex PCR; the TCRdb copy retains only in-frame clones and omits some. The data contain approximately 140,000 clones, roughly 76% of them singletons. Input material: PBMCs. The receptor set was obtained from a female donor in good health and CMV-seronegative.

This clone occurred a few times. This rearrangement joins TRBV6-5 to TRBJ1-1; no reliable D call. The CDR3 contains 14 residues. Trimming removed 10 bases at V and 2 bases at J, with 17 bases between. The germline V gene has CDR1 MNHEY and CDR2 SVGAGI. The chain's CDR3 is CATNSRQANTEAFF. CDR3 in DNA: TGTGCCACCAATTCTCGGCAGGCTAACACTGAAGCTTTCTTT.

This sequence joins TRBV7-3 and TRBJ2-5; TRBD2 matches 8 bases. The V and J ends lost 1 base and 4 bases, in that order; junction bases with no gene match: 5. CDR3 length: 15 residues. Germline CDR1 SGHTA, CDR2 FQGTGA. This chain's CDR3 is CASSLSKAGAETQYF. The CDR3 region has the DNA TGTGCCAGCAGCTTAAGCAAAGCGGGAGCAGAGACCCAGTACTTC.

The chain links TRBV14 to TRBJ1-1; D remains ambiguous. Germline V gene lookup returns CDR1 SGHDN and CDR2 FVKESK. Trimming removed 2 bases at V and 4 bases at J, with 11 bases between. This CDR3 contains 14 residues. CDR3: CASSQTFGSTEAFF. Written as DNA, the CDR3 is TGTGCCAGCAGCCAAACATTTGGGAGCACTGAAGCTTTCTTT.

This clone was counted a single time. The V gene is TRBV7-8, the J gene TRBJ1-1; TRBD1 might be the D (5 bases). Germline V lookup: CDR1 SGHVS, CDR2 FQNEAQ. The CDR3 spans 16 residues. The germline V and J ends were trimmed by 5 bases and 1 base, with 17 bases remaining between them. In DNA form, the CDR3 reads TGTGCCAGCAGCCCCCACCTCTTCGACAGGAACACTGAAGCTTTCTTT. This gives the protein CASSPHLFDRNTEAFF.

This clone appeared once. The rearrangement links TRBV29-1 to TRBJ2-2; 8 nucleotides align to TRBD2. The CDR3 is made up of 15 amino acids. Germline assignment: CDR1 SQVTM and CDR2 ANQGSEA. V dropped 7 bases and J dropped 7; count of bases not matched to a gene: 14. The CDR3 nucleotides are TGCAGCGGAAAGAGGACTAGCCTGGGCGGCGGGGAGCTGTTTTTT. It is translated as CSGKRTSLGGGELFF.

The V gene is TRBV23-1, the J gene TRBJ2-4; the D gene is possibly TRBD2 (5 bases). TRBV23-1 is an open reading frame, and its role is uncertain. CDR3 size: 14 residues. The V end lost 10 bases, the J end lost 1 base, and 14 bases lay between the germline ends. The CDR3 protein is CATQEGVAKNIQYF. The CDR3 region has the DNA TGCGCCACCCAAGAGGGAGTGGCCAAAAACATTCAGTACTTC.

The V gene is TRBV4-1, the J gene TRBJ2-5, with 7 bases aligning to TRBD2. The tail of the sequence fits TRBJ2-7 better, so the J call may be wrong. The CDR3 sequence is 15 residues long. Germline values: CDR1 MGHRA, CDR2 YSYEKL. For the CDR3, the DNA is TGCGCCAGCAGCCAAGCTAGCGGAATCGCCTACGAGCAGTACTTC. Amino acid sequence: CASSQASGIAYEQYF.

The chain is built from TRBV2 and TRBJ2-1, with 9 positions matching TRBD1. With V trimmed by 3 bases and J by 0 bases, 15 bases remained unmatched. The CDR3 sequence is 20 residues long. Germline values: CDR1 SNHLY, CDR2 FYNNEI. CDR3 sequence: CASSEGLGQGPISSYNEQFF. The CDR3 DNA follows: TGTGCCAGCAGTGAGGGTTTGGGACAGGGCCCAATTAGCTCCTACAATGAGCAGTTCTTC.

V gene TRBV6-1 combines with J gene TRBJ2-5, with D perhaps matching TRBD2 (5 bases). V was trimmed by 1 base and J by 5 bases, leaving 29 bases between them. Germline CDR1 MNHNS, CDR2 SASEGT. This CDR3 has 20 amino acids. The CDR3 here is CASSEGRSAIGKLTPETQYF. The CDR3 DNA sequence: TGTGCCAGCAGTGAAGGACGTTCGGCAATCGGGAAACTAACCCCGGAGACCCAGTACTTC.

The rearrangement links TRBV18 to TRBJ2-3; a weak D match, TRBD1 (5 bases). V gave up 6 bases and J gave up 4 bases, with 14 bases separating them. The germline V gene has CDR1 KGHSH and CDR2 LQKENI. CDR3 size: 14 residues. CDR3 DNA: TGTGCCAGCTCGTCTCTGAAAGGGGCAGATACGCAGTATTTT. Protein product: CASSSLKGADTQYF.

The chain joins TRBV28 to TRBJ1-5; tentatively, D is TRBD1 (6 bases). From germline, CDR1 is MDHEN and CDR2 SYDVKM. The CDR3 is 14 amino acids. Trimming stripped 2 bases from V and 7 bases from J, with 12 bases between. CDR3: CASSLRGTHQPQHF. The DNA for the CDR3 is TGTGCCAGCAGTTTAAGGGGGACACACCAGCCCCAGCATTTT.

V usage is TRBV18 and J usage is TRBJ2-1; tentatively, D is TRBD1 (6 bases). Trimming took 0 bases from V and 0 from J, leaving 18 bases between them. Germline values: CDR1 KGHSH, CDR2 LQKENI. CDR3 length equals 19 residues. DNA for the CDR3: TGTGCCAGCTCACCACCACTCAAAAACAGGGATCGCTCCTACAATGAGCAGTTCTTC. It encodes CASSPPLKNRDRSYNEQFF.

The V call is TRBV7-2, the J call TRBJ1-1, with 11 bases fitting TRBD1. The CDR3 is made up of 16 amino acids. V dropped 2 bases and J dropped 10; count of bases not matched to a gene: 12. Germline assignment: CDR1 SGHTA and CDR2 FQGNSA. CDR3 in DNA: TGTGCCAGCAGCTTAAGGGCCATCGGACAGGGGGCTGCAGCTTTCTTT. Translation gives CASSLRAIGQGAAAFF. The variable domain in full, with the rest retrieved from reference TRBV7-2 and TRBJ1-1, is GAGVSQSPSNKVTEKGKDVELRCDPISGHTALYWYRQSLGQGLEFLIYFQGNSAPDKSGLPSDRFSAERTGGSVSTLTIQRTQQEDSAVYLCASSLRAIGQGAAAFFGQGTRLTVV.

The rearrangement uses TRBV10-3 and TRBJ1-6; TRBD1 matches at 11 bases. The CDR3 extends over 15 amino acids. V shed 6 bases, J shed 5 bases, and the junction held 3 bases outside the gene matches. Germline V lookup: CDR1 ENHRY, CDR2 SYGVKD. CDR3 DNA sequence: TGTGCCATCAGCCCGGGACAGGGGGATAATTCACCCCTCCACTTT. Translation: CAISPGQGDNSPLHF.

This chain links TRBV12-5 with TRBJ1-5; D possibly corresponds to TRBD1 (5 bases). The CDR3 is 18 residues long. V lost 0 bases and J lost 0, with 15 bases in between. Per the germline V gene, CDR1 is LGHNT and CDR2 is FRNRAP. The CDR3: CASGLVLAPDNSNQPQHF. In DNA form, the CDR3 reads TGTGCTAGTGGTTTGGTTCTAGCGCCGGACAATAGCAATCAGCCCCAGCATTTT. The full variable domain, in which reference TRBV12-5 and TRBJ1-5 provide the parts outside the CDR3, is DARVTQTPRHKVTEMGQEVTMRCQPILGHNTVFWYRQTMMQGLELLAYFRNRAPLDDSGMPKDRFSAEMPDATLATLKIQPSEPRDSAVYFCASGLVLAPDNSNQPQHFGDGTRLSIL.

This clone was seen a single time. The CDR3, as DNA: TGTGCCAGCAGCTTAGACAGGGGGCGATCGGTTGAGCAGTTCTTC. Residues: CASSLDRGRSVEQFF. V gene TRBV7-8 combines with J gene TRBJ2-1; 9 nucleotides match TRBD1. J was trimmed by 9 bases and V by 1 base; bases with no gene match: 7. The CDR3 is 15 amino acids. Germline values: CDR1 SGHVS, CDR2 FQNEAQ. Complete variable domain (other parts from reference TRBV7-8 and TRBJ2-1): GAGVSQSPRYKVAKRGQDVALRCDPISGHVSLFWYQQALGQGPEFLTYFQNEAQLDKSGLPSDRFFAERPEGSVSTLKIQRTQQEDSAVYLCASSLDRGRSVEQFFGPGTRLTVL.

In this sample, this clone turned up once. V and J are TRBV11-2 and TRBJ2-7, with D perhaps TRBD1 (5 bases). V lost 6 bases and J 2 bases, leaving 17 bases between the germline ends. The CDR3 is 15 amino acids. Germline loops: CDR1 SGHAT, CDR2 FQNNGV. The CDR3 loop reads CASRRLQGIAYEQYF. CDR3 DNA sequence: TGTGCCAGCAGACGACTCCAGGGTATAGCCTACGAGCAGTACTTC. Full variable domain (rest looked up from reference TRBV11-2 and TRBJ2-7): EAGVAQSPRYKIIEKRQSVAFWCNPISGHATLYWYQQILGQGPKLLIQFQNNGVVDDSQLPKDRFSAERLKGVDSTLKIQPAKLEDSAVYLCASRRLQGIAYEQYFGPGTRLTVT.

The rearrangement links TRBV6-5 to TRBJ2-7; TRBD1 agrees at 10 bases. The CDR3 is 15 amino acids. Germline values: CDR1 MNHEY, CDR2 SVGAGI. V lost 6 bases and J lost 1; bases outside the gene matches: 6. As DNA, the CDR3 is TGTGCCAGCAGAAGCGGGACAGGGGTTTCCTACGAGCAGTACTTC. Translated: CASRSGTGVSYEQYF.

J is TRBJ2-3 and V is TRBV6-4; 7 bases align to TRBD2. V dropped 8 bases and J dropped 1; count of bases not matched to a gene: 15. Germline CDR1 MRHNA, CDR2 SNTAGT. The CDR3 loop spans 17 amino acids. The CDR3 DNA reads TGTGCCAGCGGGGGGGAAACGGGGGGAGTTTGCACAGATACGCAGTATTTT. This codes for CASGGETGGVCTDTQYF.